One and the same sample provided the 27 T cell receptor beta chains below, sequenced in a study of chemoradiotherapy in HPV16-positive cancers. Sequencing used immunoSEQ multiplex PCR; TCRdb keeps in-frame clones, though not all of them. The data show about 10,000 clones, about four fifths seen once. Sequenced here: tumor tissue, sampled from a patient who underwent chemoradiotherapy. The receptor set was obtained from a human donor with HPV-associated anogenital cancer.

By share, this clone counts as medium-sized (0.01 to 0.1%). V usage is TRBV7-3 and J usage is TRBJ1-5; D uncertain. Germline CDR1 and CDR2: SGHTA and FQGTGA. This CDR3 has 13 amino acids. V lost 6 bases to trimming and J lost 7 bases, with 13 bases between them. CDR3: CASSLGPLQPQHF. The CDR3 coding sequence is TGTGCCAGCAGTCTGGGCCCACTGCAGCCCCAGCATTTT.

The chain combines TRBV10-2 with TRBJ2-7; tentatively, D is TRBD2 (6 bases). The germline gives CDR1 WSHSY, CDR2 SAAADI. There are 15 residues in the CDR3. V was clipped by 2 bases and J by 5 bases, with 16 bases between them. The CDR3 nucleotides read TGCGCCAGCAGTGAGGGGGGACTGAGGTCGGACGAGCAGTACTTC. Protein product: CASSEGGLRSDEQYF.

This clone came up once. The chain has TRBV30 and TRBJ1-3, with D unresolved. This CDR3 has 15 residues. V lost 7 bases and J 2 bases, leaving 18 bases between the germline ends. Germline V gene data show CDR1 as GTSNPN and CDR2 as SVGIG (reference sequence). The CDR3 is CAFSRGGLAGNTIYF. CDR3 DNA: TGTGCCTTCTCGCGTGGAGGGCTGGCTGGAAACACCATATATTTT.

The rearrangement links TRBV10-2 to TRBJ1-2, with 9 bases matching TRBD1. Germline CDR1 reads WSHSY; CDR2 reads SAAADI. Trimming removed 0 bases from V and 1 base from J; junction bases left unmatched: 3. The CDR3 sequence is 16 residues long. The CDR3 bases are TGCGCCAGCAGTGAGTCTTTGACAGGGGGTAACTATGGCTACACCTTC. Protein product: CASSESLTGGNYGYTF.

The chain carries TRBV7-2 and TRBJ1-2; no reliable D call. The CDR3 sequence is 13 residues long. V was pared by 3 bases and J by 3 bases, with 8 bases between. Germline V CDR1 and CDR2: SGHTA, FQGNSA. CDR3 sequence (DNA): TGTGCCAGCAGCTTCTCTCCAGACTATGGCTACACCTTC. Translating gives CASSFSPDYGYTF.

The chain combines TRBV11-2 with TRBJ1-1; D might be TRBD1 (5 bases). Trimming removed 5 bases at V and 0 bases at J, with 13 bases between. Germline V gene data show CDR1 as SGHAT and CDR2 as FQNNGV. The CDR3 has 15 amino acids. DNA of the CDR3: TGTGCCAGCAGCCCCTGGGGGGGGTTGAACACTGAAGCTTTCTTT. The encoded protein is CASSPWGGLNTEAFF.

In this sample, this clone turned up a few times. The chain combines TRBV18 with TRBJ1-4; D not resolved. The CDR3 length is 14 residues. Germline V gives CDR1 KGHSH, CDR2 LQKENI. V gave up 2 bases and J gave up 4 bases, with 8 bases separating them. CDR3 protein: CASSPVKRNEKLFF. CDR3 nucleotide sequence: TGTGCCAGCTCACCAGTCAAGCGTAATGAAAAACTGTTTTTT.

Here the CDR3 reads CASRSGARTEAFF. Written as DNA, the CDR3 is TGTGCCAGCAGATCAGGGGCAAGGACTGAAGCTTTCTTT. The chain employs TRBV6-1 and TRBJ1-1; TRBD1 is a possible D gene (6 bases). Trimming left V 6 bases short and J 5 bases short, with 13 bases between. The CDR3 contains 13 residues. Germline lookup yields CDR1 MNHNS and CDR2 SASEGT.

CDR3 residues: CASSLVEWRGSGYTF. CDR3 bases: TGCGCCAGCAGCTTGGTGGAATGGAGGGGAAGCGGCTACACCTTC. V usage is TRBV5-1 and J usage is TRBJ1-2; TRBD1 is a possible D gene (5 bases). CDR3 length: 15 residues. The germline V gene has CDR1 SGHRS and CDR2 YFSETQ. V was trimmed by 0 bases and J by 8 bases, leaving 17 bases between them.

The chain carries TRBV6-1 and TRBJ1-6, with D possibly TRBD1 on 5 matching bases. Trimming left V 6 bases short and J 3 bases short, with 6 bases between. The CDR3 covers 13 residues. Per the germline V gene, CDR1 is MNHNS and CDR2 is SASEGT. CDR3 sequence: CASSRVYNSPLHF. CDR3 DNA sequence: TGTGCCAGCAGCAGGGTCTATAATTCACCCCTCCACTTT.

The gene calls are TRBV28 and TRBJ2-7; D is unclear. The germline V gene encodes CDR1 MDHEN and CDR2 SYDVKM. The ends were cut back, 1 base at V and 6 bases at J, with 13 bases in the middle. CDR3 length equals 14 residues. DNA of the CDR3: TGTGCCAGCAGTTTATTCGGCCAGGAAGGCGAGCAGTACTTC. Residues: CASSLFGQEGEQYF.

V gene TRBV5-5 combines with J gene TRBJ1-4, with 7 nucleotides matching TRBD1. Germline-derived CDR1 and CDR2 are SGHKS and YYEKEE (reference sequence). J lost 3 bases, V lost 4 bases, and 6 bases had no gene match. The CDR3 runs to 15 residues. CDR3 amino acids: CASSLSGQSNEKLFF. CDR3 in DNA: TGTGCCAGCAGCCTCTCGGGACAGTCTAATGAAAAACTGTTTTTT.

The CDR3 bases are TGTGCCAGCAGCGCGTCACAGGGGGCAAGGCGTGATACGCAGTATTTT. It specifies CASSASQGARRDTQYF. V gene TRBV11-2 combines with J gene TRBJ2-3; 9 positions agree with TRBD1. V lost 5 bases and J lost 6; bases outside the gene matches: 12. The CDR3 has 16 residues. CDR1 is SGHAT, CDR2 FQNNGV, per germline.

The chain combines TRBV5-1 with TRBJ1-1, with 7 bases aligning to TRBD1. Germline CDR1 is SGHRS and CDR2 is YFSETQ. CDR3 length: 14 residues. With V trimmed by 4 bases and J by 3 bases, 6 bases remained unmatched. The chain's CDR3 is CASSRTGGDTEAFF. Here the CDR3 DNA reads TGCGCCAGCAGCAGGACAGGCGGGGACACTGAAGCTTTCTTT.

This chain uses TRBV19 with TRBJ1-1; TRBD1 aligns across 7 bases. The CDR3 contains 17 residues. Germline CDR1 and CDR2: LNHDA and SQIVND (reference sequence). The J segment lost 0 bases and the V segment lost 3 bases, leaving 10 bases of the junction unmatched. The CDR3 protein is CASSIRRPGTVNTEAFF. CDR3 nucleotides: TGTGCCAGTAGTATTCGCCGTCCCGGGACAGTGAACACTGAAGCTTTCTTT.

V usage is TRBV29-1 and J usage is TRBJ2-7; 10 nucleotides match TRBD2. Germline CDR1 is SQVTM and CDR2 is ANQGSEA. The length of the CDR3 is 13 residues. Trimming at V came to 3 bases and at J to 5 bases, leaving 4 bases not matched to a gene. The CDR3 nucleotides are TGCAGCGTTGACATAGCGGGGGGCGACGAGCAGTACTTC. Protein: CSVDIAGGDEQYF.

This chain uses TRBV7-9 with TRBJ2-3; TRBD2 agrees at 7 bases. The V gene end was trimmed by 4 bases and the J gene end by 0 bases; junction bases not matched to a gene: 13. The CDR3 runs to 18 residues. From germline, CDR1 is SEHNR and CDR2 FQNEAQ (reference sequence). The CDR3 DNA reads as TGTGCCAGCAGCTCCGCCTGGGGGGGATCCCTTAGCACAGATACGCAGTATTTT. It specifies CASSSAWGGSLSTDTQYF.

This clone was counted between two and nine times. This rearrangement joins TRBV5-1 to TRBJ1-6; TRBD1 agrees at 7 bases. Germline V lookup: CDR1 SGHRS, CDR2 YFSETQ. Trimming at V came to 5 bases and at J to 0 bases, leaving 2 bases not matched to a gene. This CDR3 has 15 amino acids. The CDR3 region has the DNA TGCGCCAGCAGACAGGGGAGCTCCTATAATTCACCCCTCCACTTT. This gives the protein CASRQGSSYNSPLHF.

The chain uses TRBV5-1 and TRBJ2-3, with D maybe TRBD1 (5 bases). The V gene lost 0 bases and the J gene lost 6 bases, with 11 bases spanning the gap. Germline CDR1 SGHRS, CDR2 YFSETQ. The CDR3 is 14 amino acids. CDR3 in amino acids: CASSLVGLEDTQYF. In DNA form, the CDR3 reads TGCGCCAGCAGCTTGGTGGGGCTGGAGGATACGCAGTATTTT. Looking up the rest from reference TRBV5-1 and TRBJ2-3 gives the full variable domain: KAGVTQTPRYLIKTRGQQVTLSCSPISGHRSVSWYQQTPGQGLQFLFEYFSETQRNKGNFPGRFSGRQFSNSRSEMNVSTLELGDSALYLCASSLVGLEDTQYFGPGTRLTVL.

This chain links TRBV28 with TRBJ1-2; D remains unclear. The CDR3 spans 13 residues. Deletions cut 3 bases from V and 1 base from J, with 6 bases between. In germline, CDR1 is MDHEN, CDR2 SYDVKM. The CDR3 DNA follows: TGTGCCAGCAGTTTTGGAAATAACTATGGCTACACCTTC. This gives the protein CASSFGNNYGYTF.

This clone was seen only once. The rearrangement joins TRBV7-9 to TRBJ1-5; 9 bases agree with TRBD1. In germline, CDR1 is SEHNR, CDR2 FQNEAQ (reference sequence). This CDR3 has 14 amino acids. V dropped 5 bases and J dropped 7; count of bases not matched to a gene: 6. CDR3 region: CASSPGQGGQPQHF. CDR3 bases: TGTGCCAGCAGCCCGGGACAGGGTGGGCAGCCCCAGCATTTT. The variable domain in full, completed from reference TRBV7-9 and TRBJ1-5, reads DTGVSQNPRHKITKRGQNVTFRCDPISEHNRLYWYRQTLGQGPEFLTYFQNEAQLEKSRLLSDRFSAERPKGSFSTLEIQRTEQGDSAMYLCASSPGQGGQPQHFGDGTRLSIL.

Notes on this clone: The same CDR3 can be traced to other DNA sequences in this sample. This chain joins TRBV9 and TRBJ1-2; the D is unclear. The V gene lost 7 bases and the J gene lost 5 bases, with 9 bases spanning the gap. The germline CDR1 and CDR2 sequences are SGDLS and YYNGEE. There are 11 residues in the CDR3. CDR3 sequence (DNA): TGTGCCAGCTCCGGTAATTATGGCTACACCTTC. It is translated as CASSGNYGYTF. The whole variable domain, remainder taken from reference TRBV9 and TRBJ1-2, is DSGVTQTPKHLITATGQRVTLRCSPRSGDLSVYWYQQSLDQGLQFLIQYYNGEERAKGNILERFSAQQFPDLHSELNLSSLELGDSALYFCASSGNYGYTFGSGTRLTVV.

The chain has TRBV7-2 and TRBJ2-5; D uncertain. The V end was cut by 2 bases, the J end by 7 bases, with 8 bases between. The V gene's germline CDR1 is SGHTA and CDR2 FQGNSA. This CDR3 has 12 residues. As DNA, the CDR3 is TGTGCCAGCAGCTTACGCCCGGGGACCCAGTACTTC. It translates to CASSLRPGTQYF.

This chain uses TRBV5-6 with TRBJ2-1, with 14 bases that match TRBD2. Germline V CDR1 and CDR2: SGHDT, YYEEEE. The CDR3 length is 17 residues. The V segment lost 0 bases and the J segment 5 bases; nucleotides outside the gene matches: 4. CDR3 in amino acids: CASSLVTSGGADNEQFF. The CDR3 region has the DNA TGTGCCAGCAGCTTGGTGACTAGCGGGGGGGCCGACAATGAGCAGTTCTTC.

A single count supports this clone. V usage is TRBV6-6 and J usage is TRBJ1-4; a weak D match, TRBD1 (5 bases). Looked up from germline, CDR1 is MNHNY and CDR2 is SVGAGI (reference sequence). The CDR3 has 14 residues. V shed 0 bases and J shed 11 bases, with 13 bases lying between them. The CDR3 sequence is CASSYSVGALKLFF. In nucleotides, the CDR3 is TGTGCCAGCAGTTACTCTGTCGGGGCTCTGAAACTGTTTTTT.

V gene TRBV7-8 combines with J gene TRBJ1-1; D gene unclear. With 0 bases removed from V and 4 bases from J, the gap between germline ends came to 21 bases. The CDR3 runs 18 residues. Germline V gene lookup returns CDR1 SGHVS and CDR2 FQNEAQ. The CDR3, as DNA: TGTGCCAGCAGCTTAGCGAGGGTCGGACTCGACCTTCCCACTGAAGCTTTCTTT. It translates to CASSLARVGLDLPTEAFF. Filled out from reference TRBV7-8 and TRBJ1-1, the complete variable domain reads GAGVSQSPRYKVAKRGQDVALRCDPISGHVSLFWYQQALGQGPEFLTYFQNEAQLDKSGLPSDRFFAERPEGSVSTLKIQRTQQEDSAVYLCASSLARVGLDLPTEAFFGQGTRLTVV.

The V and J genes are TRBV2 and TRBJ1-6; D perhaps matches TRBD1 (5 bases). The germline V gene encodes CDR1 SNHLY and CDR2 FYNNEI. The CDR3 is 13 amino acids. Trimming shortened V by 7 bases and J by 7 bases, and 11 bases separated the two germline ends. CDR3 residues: CASKPGWNSPLHF. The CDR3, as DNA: TGTGCCAGCAAGCCAGGGTGGAATTCACCCCTCCACTTT.